Presented here are 19 T cell receptor beta chains from one specimen sequenced in a study of T cells in women clearing cervical HPV infection. Produced via immunoSEQ multiplex PCR; TCRdb's table is partial and in-frame only. The sample's table shows around 28,000 clones. Sequenced input: blood buffy coat. The receptors stem from a woman between 18 and 70 years old with a cervical HPV16 infection that either progressed to CIN3+ or cleared (not recorded which).

As concerns this clone: The CDR3 is cut off 3 residues early in the read; its end comes from the germline J gene. The same CDR3 can be traced to other DNA sequences in this sample. The J gene is TRBJ2-7, the V gene TRBV7-9; the D gene is possibly TRBD1 (6 bases). The ends were cut back, 2 bases at V and 4 bases at J, with 6 bases in the middle. This CDR3 comprises 12 residues. Germline CDR1 is SEHNR and CDR2 is FQNEAQ (reference sequence). CDR3 sequence reads: CASSLQGYEQYF. The part of the CDR3 DNA that was read is TGTGCCAGCAGCTTACAGGGGTACGAG.

Of note for this clone: The read ends 3 residues shy of where the CDR3 ends; the end is completed using the germline J gene. This chain uses TRBV20-1 with TRBJ2-6; D is perhaps TRBD2 (5 bases). Per germline, CDR1 DFQATT and CDR2 SNEGSKA (reference sequence). Trimming pared 5 bases from V and 2 bases from J, leaving 7 bases between. This CDR3 contains 13 residues. The CDR3 loop reads CSARTPGANVLTF. The part of the CDR3 DNA that was read is TGCAGTGCTCGGACTCCTGGGGCCAACGTC.

A remark on this clone: The read gets to within 3 residues of the CDR3 end, and the germline J gene fills in the rest. The V call is TRBV30, the J call TRBJ2-3, with D possibly matching TRBD1 (6 bases). The CDR3 is 12 residues long. Per germline, CDR1 GTSNPN and CDR2 SVGIG (reference sequence). The CDR3 reads CAWSVPPGAQYF. The sequenced part of the CDR3 DNA is TGTGCCTGGAGTGTACCACCAGGGGCG.

For this clone: The missing CDR3 end, 3 residues past where the read stops, is filled in from the germline J gene. This rearrangement joins TRBV29-1 to TRBJ1-1, with D perhaps TRBD1 (6 bases). Germline CDR1 and CDR2: SQVTM and ANQGSEA. This CDR3 spans 12 amino acids. Between the trimmed V and J ends, which lost 5 bases and 7 bases, there was a span of 14 bases. CDR3 bases read: TGCAGCGTTCAAAGCAACAGGGTTGAA. It specifies CSVQSNRVE. The CDR3 in its entirety is CSVQSNRVEAFF.

A word on this clone: The read terminates 3 residues before the CDR3 end, so the remaining end is supplied by the germline J gene. The genes are TRBV7-6 and TRBJ1-4; 7 nucleotides agree with TRBD1. J lost 2 bases, V lost 5 bases, and 8 bases had no gene match. Germline V gene data show CDR1 as SGHVS and CDR2 as FNYEAQ. The CDR3 has 16 residues. The CDR3 DNA, read in part, is TGTGCCAGCAGCCTACGGGTGGGACAGACTAATGAAAAA. This translates into CASSLRVGQTNEK. The complete CDR3 sequence is CASSLRVGQTNEKLFF.

A word on this clone: The read gets to within 3 residues of the CDR3 end, and the germline J gene fills in the rest. This chain joins TRBV7-2 and TRBJ1-1, with 7 bases aligning to TRBD1. CDR1 is SGHTA, CDR2 FQGNSA, per germline. This CDR3 is built from 15 residues. Unmatched junction bases numbered 8, after V lost 5 bases and J lost 2 bases. The CDR3 sequence: CASSPRQGVNTEAFF. Partial CDR3 DNA: TGTGCCAGCAGCCCTCGACAGGGAGTAAACACTGAA.

To note about this clone: The CDR3 end is not reached by the read, which stops 3 residues before it; the germline J gene fills it in. J is TRBJ1-1 and V is TRBV6-1; the match to TRBD1 covers 8 bases. The germline CDR1 and CDR2 sequences are MNHNS and SASEGT. V shed 3 bases, J shed 2 bases, and the junction held 5 bases outside the gene matches. This CDR3 comprises 15 residues. Here the CDR3 reads CASSDETGANTEAFF. CDR3 bases read: TGTGCCAGCAGTGACGAGACAGGGGCCAACACTGAA.

Comments on this clone: The DNA ends 3 residues before the CDR3 does, and the rest of the CDR3 is filled in from the germline J gene. The rearrangement joins TRBV18 to TRBJ1-2; D possibly corresponds to TRBD1 (5 bases). CDR1 and CDR2 from the germline V gene are KGHSH and LQKENI. This CDR3 has 15 amino acids. The CDR3 here is CASSQIAGVNSDYTF. The DNA read from the CDR3 is TGTGCCAGCTCACAGATAGCGGGGGTTAACAGTGAC.

Comment on this clone: With the read ending 3 residues before the CDR3 end, the germline J gene is used to fill in that end. V usage is TRBV7-2 and J usage is TRBJ1-6; the D gene is possibly TRBD1 (5 bases). Looked up from germline, CDR1 is SGHTA and CDR2 is FQGNSA. This CDR3 is 16 amino acids long. The CDR3 DNA, read in part, is TGTGCAAGTCGCTTAGCTGACACAGGTGATAATTCACCC. Its protein product is CASRLADTGDNSP. The full CDR3 sequence reads CASRLADTGDNSPLHF.

Comment on this clone: The junction differs from germline at one of its ends, possibly a read error. The CDR3 end falls 3 residues outside the read, so it is completed with the germline J gene. The V gene is TRBV2, the J gene TRBJ2-7; 11 bases are a match to TRBD1. CDR3 length: 13 residues. Germline V gene sequence: CDR1 SNHLY, CDR2 FYNNEI. Here the CDR3 reads CTSSGQGAYEQYF. The sequenced CDR3 bases are TGTACCAGCAGTGGACAGGGGGCTTACGAG.

This clone registers medium-sized (0.01 to 0.1%) by frequency. The read comes to an end 3 residues before the CDR3 does, leaving the germline J gene to fill in the end. The gene calls are TRBV18 and TRBJ2-1; possible D gene TRBD2, 6 bases. The CDR3 consists of 15 residues. V was pared by 2 bases and J by 4 bases, with 12 bases between. CDR1 KGHSH and CDR2 LQKENI come from the germline V gene. The CDR3 is CASSPGGSLYNEQFF. The CDR3 bases that were read are TGTGCCAGCTCACCAGGGGGGTCTTTATACAATGAG.

Points on this clone: The CDR3 end lies 3 residues beyond the end of the read and is filled in from the germline J gene. The J gene is TRBJ2-5, the V gene TRBV12-3 or TRBV12-4; the D gene is possibly TRBD1 (6 bases). Trimming removed 4 bases from V and 1 base from J, with 10 bases in between. The CDR3 runs 14 residues. CDR3 bases read: TGTGCCAGCAGTTCGCCGGACAGCCAAGAGACC. Translation: CASSSPDSQET. The full CDR3 is CASSSPDSQETQYF.

This clone is labeled medium-sized based on frequency. The read halts 3 residues ahead of the CDR3 end, with the missing end drawn from the germline J gene. This chain connects TRBV18 to TRBJ2-1; 8 bases agree with TRBD1. Germline-derived CDR1 and CDR2 are KGHSH and LQKENI. The CDR3 is 15 residues long. The junction had 5 bases not matched to a gene; V was cut back by 3 bases and J by 4 bases. The sequenced CDR3 bases are TGTGCCAGCTCACCGGGCAGGGGGCTTTACAATGAG. This sequence encodes CASSPGRGLYNE. The whole CDR3 sequence is CASSPGRGLYNEQFF.

On this clone: The CDR3 is cut off 3 residues early in the read; its end comes from the germline J gene. The chain couples TRBV11-3 to TRBJ2-2; D may be TRBD1 (5 bases). The CDR3 runs to 12 residues. In germline, CDR1 is SGHNT, CDR2 YENEEA. The chain's CDR3 is CASSADRTPLFF. CDR3 bases read: TGTGCCAGCAGCGCCGACAGAACACCG.

For this clone: The CDR3 is cut off 3 residues early in the read; its end comes from the germline J gene. The chain links TRBV29-1 to TRBJ2-5; 11 nucleotides agree with TRBD2. The V segment lost 4 bases and the J segment 1 base; nucleotides outside the gene matches: 5. The V gene's germline CDR1 is SQVTM and CDR2 ANQGSEA. The CDR3 extends over 15 amino acids. The CDR3 sequence is CSVVPTSGVQETQYF. The CDR3 bases that were read are TGCAGCGTTGTCCCGACTAGCGGGGTCCAAGAGACC. The full variable domain, its missing parts supplied by reference TRBV29-1 and TRBJ2-5, is SAVISQKPSRDICQRGTSLTIQCQVDSQVTMMFWYRQQPGQSLTLIATANQGSEATYESGFVIDKFPISRPNLTFSTLTVSNMSPEDSSIYLCSVVPTSGVQETQYFGPGTRLLVL.

Regarding this clone: The CDR3 end falls 3 residues outside the read, so it is completed with the germline J gene. V is TRBV20-1 and J is TRBJ2-3; 7 positions agree with TRBD2. The CDR3 covers 15 residues. The germline V gene encodes CDR1 DFQATT and CDR2 SNEGSKA (reference sequence). J lost 0 bases, V lost 6 bases, and 9 bases had no gene match. The CDR3 loop reads CSATPRGSSTDTQYF. The sequenced part of the CDR3 DNA is TGCAGTGCCACCCCGCGGGGGTCTAGCACAGATACG.

As concerns this clone: From the germline J gene comes the end of the CDR3, since the read stops 3 residues before it. The chain combines TRBV5-1 with TRBJ2-4; D is undetermined. This CDR3 has 15 amino acids. The V gene's germline CDR1 is SGHRS and CDR2 YFSETQ. The covered CDR3 bases are TGCGCCAGCAGCTTGGACCTCAGGAGAGCCTATGGT. Translated, it gives CASSLDLRRAYG. The full CDR3 protein reads CASSLDLRRAYGQYF.

A note on this clone: With the read ending 3 residues before the CDR3 end, the germline J gene is used to fill in that end. J is TRBJ2-7 and V is TRBV10-1; TRBD2 aligns across 7 bases. CDR3 size: 14 residues. In germline, CDR1 is WNHNN, CDR2 SYGVQD (reference sequence). V gave up 4 bases and J gave up 5 bases; unmatched junction bases: 8. The part of the CDR3 DNA that was read is TGCGCCAGCAGTGTGGGGGGGAATCGCCACGAG. This gives the protein CASSVGGNRHE. In full, the CDR3 reads CASSVGGNRHEQYF.

About this clone: The read gets to within 3 residues of the CDR3 end, and the germline J gene fills in the rest. The V gene is TRBV6-1, the J gene TRBJ1-1; the match to TRBD1 covers 7 bases. After removal of 2 bases from V and 0 bases from J, the junction contained 9 bases not matched to a gene. The CDR3 runs to 17 residues. The germline V gene encodes CDR1 MNHNS and CDR2 SASEGT. CDR3 residues: CASSEQGQVMMNTEAFF. The covered CDR3 bases are TGTGCCAGCAGTGAACAAGGACAGGTCATGATGAACACTGAA.